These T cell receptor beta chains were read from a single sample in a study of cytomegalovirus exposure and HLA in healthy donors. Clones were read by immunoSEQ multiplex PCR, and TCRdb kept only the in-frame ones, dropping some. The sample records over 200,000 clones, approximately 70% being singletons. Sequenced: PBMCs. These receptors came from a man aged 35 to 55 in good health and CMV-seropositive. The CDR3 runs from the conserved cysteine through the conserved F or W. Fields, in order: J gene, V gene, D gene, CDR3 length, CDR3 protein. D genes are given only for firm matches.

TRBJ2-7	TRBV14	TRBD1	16	CASSQDSARGLYEQYF
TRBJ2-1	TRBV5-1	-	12	CASSFSSNEQFF
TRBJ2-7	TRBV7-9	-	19	CASSLARGPWQNAIYEQYF
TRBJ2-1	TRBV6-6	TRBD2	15	CASSYHGGGAEEQFF
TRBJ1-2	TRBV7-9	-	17	CASSLISPAGFNYGYTF
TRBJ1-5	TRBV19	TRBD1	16	CASSFGQGFVSQPQHF
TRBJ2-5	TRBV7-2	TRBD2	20	CASSLARRLAGPSAGETQYF
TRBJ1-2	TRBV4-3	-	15	CASSQEITEGYGYTF
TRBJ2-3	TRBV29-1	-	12	CSVDSSTDTQYF
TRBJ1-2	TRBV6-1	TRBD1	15	CASSPRQTGVDGYTF
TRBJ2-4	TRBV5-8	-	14	CASSPPRGENIQYF
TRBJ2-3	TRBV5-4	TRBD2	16	CASSPTSGAGTDTQYF
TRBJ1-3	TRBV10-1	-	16	CASSGPGQSSGNTIYF
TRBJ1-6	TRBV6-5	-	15	CACRLGQLNNSPLHF
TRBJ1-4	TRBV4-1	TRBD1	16	CASSHGGQGDNEKLFF
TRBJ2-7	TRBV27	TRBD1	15	CASSPFGTGSYEQYF
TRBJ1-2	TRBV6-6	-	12	CASREGVGGYTF
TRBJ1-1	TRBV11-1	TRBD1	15	CASRAGQGVHTEAFF
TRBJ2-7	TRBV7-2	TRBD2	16	CASSLAVLAGGYEQYF
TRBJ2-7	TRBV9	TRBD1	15	CASSGEDRGLSEQYF
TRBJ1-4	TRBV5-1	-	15	CASSFAGYDGEKLFF
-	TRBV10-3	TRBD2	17	CAISESLGAGGLYEQYF
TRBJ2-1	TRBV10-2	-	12	CASSDSVVEQFF
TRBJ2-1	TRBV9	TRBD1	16	CASSTRNRDRGNEQFF
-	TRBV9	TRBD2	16	CASSPSWSGATYEQYF
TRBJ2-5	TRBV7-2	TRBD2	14	CASSLAASTSASDF
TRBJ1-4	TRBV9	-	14	CASSRLSGGEKLFF
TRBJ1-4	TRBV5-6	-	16	CASSSNPRGGSEKLFF
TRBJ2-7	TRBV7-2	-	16	CASSPTGGITTYEQYF
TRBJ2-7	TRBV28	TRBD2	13	CASTRGGKYEQYF
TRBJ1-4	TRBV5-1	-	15	CASSPGGAINEKLFF
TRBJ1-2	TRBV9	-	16	CASSVEAGPLNYGYTF
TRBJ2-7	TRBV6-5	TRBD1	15	CASRRTGTGSHEQYF
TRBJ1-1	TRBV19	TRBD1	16	CASSIGGDRDNTEAFF
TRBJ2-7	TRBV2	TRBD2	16	CASSEGPPGGSYEQYF
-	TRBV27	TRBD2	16	CASSLSGRGGTYEQYF
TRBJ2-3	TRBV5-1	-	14	CASSAQGFTDTQYF
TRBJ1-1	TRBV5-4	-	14	CASSAPGGNTEAFF
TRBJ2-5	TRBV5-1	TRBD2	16	CASSPQIAGYQETQYF
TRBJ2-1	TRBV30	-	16	CAWSVPPVGGPGEQFF
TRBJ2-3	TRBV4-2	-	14	CASSPPGTADTQYF
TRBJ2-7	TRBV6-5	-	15	CASSYSSMVSYEQYF
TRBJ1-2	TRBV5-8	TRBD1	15	CASSLGWDRDYGYTF
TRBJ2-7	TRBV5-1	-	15	CASSSAGVRAQMQYF
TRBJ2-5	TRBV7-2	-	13	CASSFEPGETQYF
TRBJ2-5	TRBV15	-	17	CATSSDGQAAAGETQYF
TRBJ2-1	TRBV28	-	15	CASHLGYSSYNEQFF
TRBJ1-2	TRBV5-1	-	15	CASSPTDGRGYGYTF
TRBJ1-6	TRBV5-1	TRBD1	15	CASRPTGADNSPLHF
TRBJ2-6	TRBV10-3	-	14	CAAGRDSGANVLTF
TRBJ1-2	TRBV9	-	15	CASSVAPGGEGGYTF